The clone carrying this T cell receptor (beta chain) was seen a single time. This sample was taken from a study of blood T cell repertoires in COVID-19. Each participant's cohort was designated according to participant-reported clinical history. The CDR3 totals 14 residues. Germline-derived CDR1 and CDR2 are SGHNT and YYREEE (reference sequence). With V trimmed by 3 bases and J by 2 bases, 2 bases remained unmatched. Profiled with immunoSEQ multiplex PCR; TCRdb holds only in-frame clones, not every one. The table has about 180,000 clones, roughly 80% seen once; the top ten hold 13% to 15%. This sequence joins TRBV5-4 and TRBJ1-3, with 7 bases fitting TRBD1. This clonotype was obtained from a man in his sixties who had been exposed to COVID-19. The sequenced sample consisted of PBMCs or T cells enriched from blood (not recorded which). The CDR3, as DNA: TGTGCCAGCAGCTCCCAGGGGGCTGGAAACACCATATATTTT. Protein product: CASSSQGAGNTIYF.